The 8 T cell receptor beta chains reported below all come from one sample, sequenced in a study of early T cells in non-severe SARS-CoV-2 infection. TCRdb independently ran MiXCR on the 5' RACE reads; one entry per CDR3 protein. The sample lists tens of thousands of distinct CDR3 sequences; approximately 7.7% were seen once. Input material: whole blood. Receptors originate from an adult who was a healthcare worker with PCR-confirmed SARS-CoV-2 infection or an uninfected control (not recorded which).

The chain's CDR3 is CASSSQGAVRYNEQFF. The CDR3, as DNA: TGTGCCAGCAGCTCCCAGGGAGCCGTCCGATACAATGAGCAGTTCTTC. The chain carries TRBV7-2 and TRBJ2-1; D could derive from TRBD1 or TRBD2 (5 bases each). Germline V lookup: CDR1 SGHTA, CDR2 FQGNSA. The V end was cut by 4 bases, the J end by 4 bases, with 17 bases between. The CDR3 has 16 amino acids.

This clonotype was picked up a small number of times. This rearrangement joins TRBV20-1 to TRBJ2-7; TRBD2 is a possible D gene (5 bases). Germline CDR1 reads DFQATT; CDR2 reads SNEGSKA (reference sequence). The V end lost 1 base, the J end lost 9 bases, and 10 bases lay between the germline ends. The CDR3 contains 11 residues. The CDR3 region has the DNA TGCAGTGCTAGAGTCCGGGAAGGGCAGTACTTC. Translating it yields CSARVREGQYF.

The chain recombines TRBV27 with TRBJ2-1; 10 bases are shared with TRBD2. This CDR3 contains 16 residues. Germline trimming cut 6 bases from V and 4 bases from J; bases unmatched to any gene: 9. Germline V gene sequence: CDR1 MNHEY, CDR2 SMNVEV (reference sequence). The chain's CDR3 is CASRYAGLASYNEQFF. The CDR3 DNA reads TGTGCCAGCAGATATGCGGGACTAGCGAGTTACAATGAGCAGTTCTTC.

This clonotype was observed many times. The chain links TRBV19 to TRBJ1-2; the D gene is possibly TRBD1 (6 bases). The germline gives CDR1 LNHDA, CDR2 SQIVND (reference sequence). V gave up 4 bases and J gave up 1 base, with 13 bases separating them. CDR3 size: 15 residues. The CDR3: CASSTRTALNYGYTF. DNA of the CDR3: TGTGCCAGTAGTACCCGGACAGCCCTTAACTATGGCTACACCTTC.

This clonotype was seen repeatedly, ten times or more. This rearrangement joins TRBV30 to TRBJ1-2; 7 bases fit TRBD1. V was pared by 3 bases and J by 4 bases, with 11 bases of the junction left unmatched. There are 15 residues in the CDR3. Germline V CDR1 and CDR2: GTSNPN, SVGIG (reference sequence). The CDR3 sequence: CAWRRIGGGGYGYTF. The CDR3 bases are TGTGCCTGGAGGAGAATAGGAGGGGGCGGCTATGGCTACACCTTC. Supplemented by reference TRBV30 and TRBJ1-2, the full variable domain reads SQTIHQWPATLVQPVGSPLSLECTVEGTSNPNLYWYRQAAGRGLQLLFYSVGIGQISSEVPQNLSASRPQDRQFILSSKKLLLSDSGFYLCAWRRIGGGGYGYTFGSGTRLTVV.

This clonotype was recorded a few times. V is TRBV20-1 and J is TRBJ2-7; 8 bases are shared with TRBD2. After removal of 1 base from V and 5 bases from J, the junction contained 13 bases not matched to a gene. The V gene's germline CDR1 is DFQATT and CDR2 SNEGSKA (reference sequence). The CDR3 is made up of 16 amino acids. The CDR3 bases are TGCAGTGCTAGAGCCTTCACTAGCGGAGATATCCACGAGCAGTACTTC. Translated: CSARAFTSGDIHEQYF.

The sample holds many counts of this clonotype. The chain couples TRBV3-1 to TRBJ2-1; 7 bases fit TRBD2. The CDR3 spans 15 residues. Germline CDR1 and CDR2: LGHDT and YNNKEL (reference sequence). With 5 bases clipped from V and 5 bases from J, the junction kept 9 bases outside the gene matches. CDR3 residues: CASSETLAVNNEQFF. The CDR3 nucleotides are TGTGCCAGCAGCGAAACGCTAGCGGTGAACAATGAGCAGTTCTTC.

This clonotype occurred many times. The chain recombines TRBV2 with TRBJ2-2; D unresolved. Trimming pared 2 bases from V and 0 bases from J, leaving 19 bases between. This CDR3 spans 19 amino acids. Per the germline V gene, CDR1 is SNHLY and CDR2 is FYNNEI. CDR3 in amino acids: CASSEIWPWGTTNTGELFF. CDR3 DNA: TGTGCCAGCAGTGAAATATGGCCGTGGGGAACCACGAACACCGGGGAGCTGTTTTTT.